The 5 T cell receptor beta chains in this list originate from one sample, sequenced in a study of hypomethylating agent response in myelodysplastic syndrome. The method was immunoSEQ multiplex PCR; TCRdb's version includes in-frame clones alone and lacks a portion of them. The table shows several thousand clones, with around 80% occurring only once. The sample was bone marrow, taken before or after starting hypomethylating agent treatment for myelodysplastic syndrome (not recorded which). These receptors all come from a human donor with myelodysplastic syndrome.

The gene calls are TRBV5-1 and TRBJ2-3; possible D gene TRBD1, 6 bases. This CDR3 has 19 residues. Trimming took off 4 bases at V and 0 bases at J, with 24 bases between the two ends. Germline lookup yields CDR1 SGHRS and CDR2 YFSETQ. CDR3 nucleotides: TGCGCCAGCAGCCCATGGGGAACCACAGGGACCGATAGCACAGATACGCAGTATTTT. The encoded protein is CASSPWGTTGTDSTDTQYF.

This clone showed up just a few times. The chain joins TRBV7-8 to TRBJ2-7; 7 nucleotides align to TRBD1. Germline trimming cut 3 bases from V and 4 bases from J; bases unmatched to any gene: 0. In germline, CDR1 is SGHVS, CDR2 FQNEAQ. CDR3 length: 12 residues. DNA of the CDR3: TGTGCCAGCAGCTTCAGGGGGTACGAGCAGTACTTC. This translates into CASSFRGYEQYF.

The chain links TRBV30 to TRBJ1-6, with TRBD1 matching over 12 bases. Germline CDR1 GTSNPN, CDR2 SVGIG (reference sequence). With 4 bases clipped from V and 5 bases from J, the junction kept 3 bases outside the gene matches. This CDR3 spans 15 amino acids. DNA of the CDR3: TGTGCCTGGACGGGACAGGGGGCACATAATTCACCCCTCCACTTT. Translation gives CAWTGQGAHNSPLHF.

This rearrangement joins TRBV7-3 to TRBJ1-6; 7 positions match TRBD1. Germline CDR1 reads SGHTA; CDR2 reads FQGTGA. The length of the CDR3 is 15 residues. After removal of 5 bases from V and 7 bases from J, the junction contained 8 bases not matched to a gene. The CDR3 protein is CASSPSGGGNSPLHF. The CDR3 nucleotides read TGTGCCAGCAGCCCCTCAGGGGGGGGGAATTCACCCCTCCACTTT.

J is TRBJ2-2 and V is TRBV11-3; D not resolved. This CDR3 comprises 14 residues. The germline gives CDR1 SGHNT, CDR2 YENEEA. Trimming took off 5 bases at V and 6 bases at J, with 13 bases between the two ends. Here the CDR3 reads CASSLLRGPGELFF. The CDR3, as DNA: TGTGCCAGCAGCCTCCTCCGTGGCCCCGGGGAGCTGTTTTTT.